The rows below give T cell receptor beta chains drawn from one sample of a study of CD8 T cells in Susac syndrome. TCRdb reanalysed the immunoSEQ multiplex PCR reads using MiXCR and keeps one entry per CDR3 protein. The sample consists of around 300,000 distinct CDR3 sequences, 85% of them appearing once. The sample taken for sequencing was CD8+ T cells from PBMCs. All receptors come from a human donor with multiple sclerosis. Both conserved end residues are part of each CDR3. D genes are given only for firm matches. Size values are once, few and many counts, or a class for expanded clones, and some rows have none.

d_call clone_size j_call v_call cdr3_nt cdr3_aa
. . TRBJ1-1 TRBV20-1 TGCAGTGCTAACCCCCAAGGCGGGTTCCCTGAAGCTTTCTTT CSANPQGGFPEAFF
. . TRBJ1-2 TRBV13 TGTGCCAGCAGCTTAGGGGACGCTAACTATGGCTACACCTTC CASSLGDANYGYTF
. . TRBJ2-1 TRBV11-2 TGTGCCAGCAGCTTAGAGGCGTCATCCTACAATGAGCAGTTCTTC CASSLEASSYNEQFF
. . TRBJ2-3 TRBV7-9 TGTGCCAGCAGACGAACTGGGGATACGCAGTATTTT CASRRTGDTQYF
TRBD1 . TRBJ2-6 TRBV11-2 TGTGCCAGCGGCCGGGACAGGGACTCCCCGCTCGCCTCTGGGGCCAACGTCCTGACTTTC CASGRDRDSPLASGANVLTF
TRBD1 few TRBJ2-7 TRBV6-5 TGTGCCAGCAGTTACGGGGACAGCGGACGTTACGAGCAGTACTTC CASSYGDSGRYEQYF
. . TRBJ2-1 TRBV25-1 TGTGCCAGCAGTGAATATCTACTGCCCGGGGACAATGAGCAGTTCTTC CASSEYLLPGDNEQFF
TRBD1 . TRBJ2-3 TRBV27 TGTGCCAGCAGTTTCCTGGACAGGGGGGGGGTCGGCACAGATACGCAGTATTTT CASSFLDRGGVGTDTQYF
. . TRBJ2-6 TRBV9 TGTGCCAGCAGCGTAGACAGCGTCAGCTCTGGGGCCAACGTCCTGACTTTC CASSVDSVSSGANVLTF
TRBD1 . TRBJ2-5 TRBV20-1 TGCAGTGCTAGGGACAGGGGGCGAATGTGGGAGACCCAGTACTTC CSARDRGRMWETQYF
. once TRBJ2-7 TRBV27 TGTGCCAGCAGTTGGGCAGCAGGGTACGAGCAGTACTTC CASSWAAGYEQYF
. . TRBJ2-7 TRBV18 TGTGCCAGCTCACCAGGTAGGAAAGAGCTCGACGAGCAGTACTTC CASSPGRKELDEQYF
. . TRBJ2-1 TRBV30 TGTGCCTGGAATAGTTTGAGAGGGTTGGTGGAGCAGTTCTTC CAWNSLRGLVEQFF
. . TRBJ2-1 TRBV24-1 TGTGCCACCAGTGATTTAAGCAGGGGAGCCTACAATGAGCAGTTCTTC CATSDLSRGAYNEQFF
. . TRBJ1-1 TRBV20-1 TGCAGTGCTAGAGATCGTGCGGCAGGTAGGGAAGCTTTCTTT CSARDRAAGREAFF
. . TRBJ2-3 TRBV3-1 TGTGCCAGCAGCCAAGTTGATGACCCAGATACGCAGTATTTT CASSQVDDPDTQYF
. once TRBJ2-4 TRBV9 TGTGCCAGCAGCGAGGGAACCGGGACCGCCGCGGGATTAGCCAAAAACATTCAGTACTTC CASSEGTGTAAGLAKNIQYF
TRBD1 . TRBJ1-2 TRBV20-1 TGCAGTGCTAGAGAGTCCGGGACAGGGAACTATGGCTACACCTTC CSARESGTGNYGYTF
. . TRBJ1-4 TRBV11-2 TGTGCCAGCGAGGCTACTAATGAAAAACTGTTTTTT CASEATNEKLFF
. once TRBJ2-3 TRBV7-6 TGTGCCAGCAGCTTAGAGGCGGAGGGCACAGATACGCAGTATTTT CASSLEAEGTDTQYF
TRBD1 . TRBJ2-1 TRBV6-1 TGTGCCAGCAGACAGGGGAATTACAATGAGCAGTTCTTC CASRQGNYNEQFF
. once TRBJ2-7 TRBV30 TGTGCCTGGAGTGTTTGGGCAGCCGAGCAGTACTTC CAWSVWAAEQYF
TRBD2 . TRBJ2-3 TRBV28 TGTGCCAGCAGCCCCCACATTTGGGGACTAGCGGGGACCACAGATACGCAGTATTTT CASSPHIWGLAGTTDTQYF
. once TRBJ1-5 TRBV11-2 TGTGCCAGCAGCCCTGTAGGGCAGCCCCAGCATTTT CASSPVGQPQHF
. . TRBJ2-5 TRBV24-1 TGTGCCACCAGTGATTGGACCGGCACCCAAGAGACCCAGTACTTC CATSDWTGTQETQYF
. few TRBJ2-7 TRBV4-2 TGTGCCAGCAGCCAAGGGAAGAACTACGAGCAGTACTTC CASSQGKNYEQYF
. once TRBJ2-5 TRBV28 TGTGCCAGCAGTTTATTTTCCCAGAACCAAGAGACCCAGTACTTC CASSLFSQNQETQYF
. . TRBJ1-2 TRBV4-3 TGCGCCAGCAGCCAGGACGGGGACCACTATGGCTACACCTTC CASSQDGDHYGYTF
. . TRBJ1-2 TRBV4-3 TGCGCCAGCAGCCAGGACCCAACAGACGGTGGCTACACCTTC CASSQDPTDGGYTF
TRBD2 . TRBJ2-1 TRBV12-3/TRBV12-4 TGTGCCAGCAGTCAAAAAGCGGGAGGAACAAGTGAGCAGTTCTTC CASSQKAGGTSEQFF
. . TRBJ2-7 TRBV7-8 TGTGCCAGCAGCTTAGGACCATCTCAACCCTACGAGCAGTACTTC CASSLGPSQPYEQYF